This TCR beta chain is drawn from a study of blood T cell repertoires in COVID-19. Study as a whole: The United States, Italy and Spain were the sources of the acute and convalescent COVID-19 samples. The analysed material was cDNA or gDNA that came from T cells, B-cell-depleted T cells, or PBMCs.

Germline values: CDR1 PRHDT, CDR2 FYEKMQ (reference sequence). The CDR3 extends over 16 amino acids. V gave up 4 bases and J gave up 2 bases; unmatched junction bases: 10. How the authors handled the data: Reference gene primer amplification gave estimated nucleated cell counts. The table came from immunoSEQ multiplex PCR; TCRdb's copy has only in-frame clones and leaves some out. The V and J calls and the clone size are those of that table, but D and trimming were determined from the DNA. The table lists 90,000 to 120,000 clones, roughly 92% of them singletons. The sequence was collected from a man aged 70-80 years with acute or convalescent COVID-19. The sample taken for sequencing was peripheral blood. V is TRBV13 and J is TRBJ2-7; 8 positions match TRBD2. CDR3 in amino acids: CASSSPRRAGAYEQYF. DNA of the CDR3: TGTGCCAGCAGCTCCCCTAGGAGAGCGGGAGCCTACGAGCAGTACTTC.